Following are 18 T cell receptor beta chains from one sample sequenced in a study of T cell responses to AZD1222 COVID-19 vaccine. Method: immunoSEQ multiplex PCR; TCRdb's copy keeps in-frame clones and lacks some. The table includes about 130,000 clones, 75% to 95% detected once. This sample comprised peripheral blood, obtained on day 0 of AZD1222 vaccination. Receptor source: an adult in good health.

The chain carries TRBV27 and TRBJ1-2; the D gene is possibly TRBD1 (5 bases). Germline V CDR1 and CDR2: MNHEY, SMNVEV (reference sequence). The germline V and J ends were trimmed by 6 bases and 4 bases, with 15 bases remaining between them. This CDR3 contains 14 residues. CDR3 sequence (DNA): TGTGCCAGCAGCAAAGGGGACCGAAGCTATGGCTACACCTTC. This translates into CASSKGDRSYGYTF.

V gene TRBV2 combines with J gene TRBJ1-1, with a tentative D call TRBD1 (5 bases). Trimming took 6 bases from V and 1 from J, leaving 9 bases between them. CDR1 is SNHLY and CDR2 is FYNNEI in the germline V gene. This CDR3 spans 13 amino acids. Here the CDR3 reads CASRGTPNTEAFF. The CDR3 region has the DNA TGTGCCAGCAGAGGGACCCCGAACACTGAAGCTTTCTTT.

This CDR3 reads CASSPPGLSTYEQYF. The CDR3, as DNA: TGTGCCAGCAGCCCCCCGGGACTCTCAACCTACGAGCAGTACTTC. V and J are TRBV7-9 and TRBJ2-7; D may be TRBD2 (6 bases). The CDR3 runs 15 residues. V shed 5 bases and J shed 2 bases, with 16 bases lying between them. Germline V gene sequence: CDR1 SEHNR, CDR2 FQNEAQ (reference sequence).

This chain links TRBV5-1 with TRBJ2-1; D could derive from TRBD1 or TRBD2 (5 bases each). The germline V and J ends were trimmed by 4 bases and 9 bases, with 17 bases remaining between them. The germline gives CDR1 SGHRS, CDR2 YFSETQ. CDR3 size: 14 residues. The CDR3 DNA sequence: TGCGCCAGCAGCGCCGGGACCGGCCTGGGTGAGCAGTTCTTC. Translated: CASSAGTGLGEQFF.

The chain carries TRBV10-3 and TRBJ1-2, with a weak D call TRBD1 (5 bases). The CDR3 runs 15 residues. CDR1 ENHRY and CDR2 SYGVKD come from the germline V gene. Trimming pared 0 bases from V and 4 bases from J, leaving 12 bases between. The CDR3 loop is CAISESLGLGYGYTF. CDR3 DNA sequence: TGTGCCATCAGTGAGTCTTTGGGGCTCGGCTATGGCTACACCTTC.

This clone was seen only once. This chain connects TRBV4-3 to TRBJ2-3; possibly TRBD1 for D (6 bases). From germline, CDR1 is LGHNA and CDR2 YSLEER. Trimming removed 1 base from V and 0 bases from J, with 11 bases in between. This CDR3 spans 16 amino acids. For the CDR3, the DNA is TGCGCCAGCAGCCAAGCCAGGGGCCTTAGCACAGATACGCAGTATTTT. Residues: CASSQARGLSTDTQYF.

The V call is TRBV7-6, the J call TRBJ2-1; possible D gene TRBD2, 6 bases. Per germline, CDR1 SGHVS and CDR2 FNYEAQ. Trimming pared 4 bases from V and 0 bases from J, leaving 10 bases between. CDR3 length equals 15 residues. The CDR3 loop reads CASSSRDSSYNEQFF. The CDR3 DNA reads as TGTGCCAGCAGCTCCCGGGACTCCTCCTACAATGAGCAGTTCTTC.

J is TRBJ1-2 and V is TRBV13; 7 bases map to TRBD1. This CDR3 is 14 amino acids long. Looked up from germline, CDR1 is PRHDT and CDR2 is FYEKMQ (reference sequence). J was trimmed by 0 bases and V by 8 bases; bases with no gene match: 6. CDR3 region: CASASGTANYGYTF. CDR3 sequence (DNA): TGTGCCAGCGCCTCCGGGACAGCTAACTATGGCTACACCTTC.

The chain links TRBV5-8 to TRBJ1-5, with D maybe TRBD1 (6 bases). Germline V CDR1 and CDR2: SGHTS, YDEGEE. CDR3 length equals 14 residues. Trimming removed 10 bases at V and 0 bases at J, with 14 bases between. CDR3 in amino acids: CAGRGALSNQPQHF. CDR3 nucleotides: TGTGCCGGACGGGGGGCGCTTAGCAATCAGCCCCAGCATTTT.

CDR3 in DNA: TGTGCCAGCAGCTTAGGGGTTACAGGGGCCGATGAAGCTTTCTTT. This gives the protein CASSLGVTGADEAFF. This rearrangement joins TRBV13 to TRBJ1-1, with TRBD1 identical over 7 bases. Germline V gives CDR1 PRHDT, CDR2 FYEKMQ (reference sequence). This CDR3 is 15 amino acids long. Trimming took 0 bases from V and 7 from J; bases not matched to a gene: 8.

This chain links TRBV7-2 with TRBJ1-2; TRBD1 agrees at 9 bases. Germline CDR1 reads SGHTA; CDR2 reads FQGNSA. The J segment lost 4 bases and the V segment lost 5 bases, leaving 5 bases of the junction unmatched. The CDR3 has 14 residues. The CDR3 DNA reads TGTGCCAGCAGCCAGAGGACAGGGGCCTATGGCTACACCTTC. Amino acid sequence: CASSQRTGAYGYTF.

This clone was picked up one time. This chain links TRBV14 with TRBJ1-3; D gene uncertain. The V and J ends lost 3 bases and 0 bases respectively, with 15 bases between them. Germline V lookup: CDR1 SGHDN, CDR2 FVKESK. This CDR3 comprises 17 residues. The chain's CDR3 is CASSHDTGRFSGNTIYF. In DNA form, the CDR3 reads TGTGCCAGCAGCCACGACACCGGTAGATTCTCTGGAAACACCATATATTTT. The full variable domain, rest sourced from reference TRBV14 and TRBJ1-3, is EAGVTQFPSHSVIEKGQTVTLRCDPISGHDNLYWYRRVMGKEIKFLLHFVKESKQDESGMPNNRFLAERTGGTYSTLKVQPAELEDSGVYFCASSHDTGRFSGNTIYFGEGSWLTVV.

The chain is built from TRBV7-2 and TRBJ2-5; 7 bases line up with TRBD2. The germline CDR1 and CDR2 sequences are SGHTA and FQGNSA. The CDR3 spans 15 residues. Trimming removed 3 bases from V and 5 bases from J; junction bases left unmatched: 9. The CDR3 DNA sequence: TGTGCCAGCAGCTTCTTCGGGACTAACCCGGAGACCCAGTACTTC. Its translation: CASSFFGTNPETQYF.

The chain combines TRBV7-2 with TRBJ2-7, with TRBD1 identical over 11 bases. Germline V gene data show CDR1 as SGHTA and CDR2 as FQGNSA. V gave up 4 bases and J gave up 4 bases; unmatched junction bases: 9. The CDR3 extends over 16 amino acids. The CDR3 DNA follows: TGTGCCAGCAGCTCGCCCCGGACAGGGGGCCAGTACGAGCAGTACTTC. It is translated as CASSSPRTGGQYEQYF.

V is TRBV24-1 and J is TRBJ2-1; TRBD2 matches 9 bases. This CDR3 has 16 amino acids. Unmatched junction bases numbered 8, after V lost 4 bases and J lost 5 bases. Germline V gives CDR1 KGHDR, CDR2 SFDVKD. CDR3 protein: CATSEFSGGANNEQFF. In nucleotides, the CDR3 is TGTGCCACCAGTGAATTTAGCGGGGGCGCTAACAATGAGCAGTTCTTC.

The chain links TRBV5-1 to TRBJ2-7; TRBD2 matches at 10 bases. In germline, CDR1 is SGHRS, CDR2 YFSETQ. The CDR3 spans 15 residues. Losses at the gene ends were 1 base for V and 1 base for J; bases not matched to a gene: 2. CDR3 sequence (DNA): TGCGCCAGCAGCTTGACTAGCGGGGAATCCTACGAGCAGTACTTC. Amino acids: CASSLTSGESYEQYF.

This chain uses TRBV24-1 with TRBJ2-5; 11 bases agree with TRBD2. The germline V gene has CDR1 KGHDR and CDR2 SFDVKD. The CDR3 loop spans 17 amino acids. V dropped 3 bases and J dropped 2; count of bases not matched to a gene: 7. The CDR3: CATSDPKTSGGQETQYF. In nucleotides, the CDR3 is TGTGCCACCAGTGATCCGAAAACTAGCGGGGGTCAAGAGACCCAGTACTTC.

The chain is built from TRBV7-9 and TRBJ2-3; no clear D. Germline lookup yields CDR1 SEHNR and CDR2 FQNEAQ (reference sequence). V dropped 3 bases and J dropped 1 base, with 5 bases sitting between them. There are 13 residues in the CDR3. The CDR3 reads CASSFWGTDTQYF. CDR3 in DNA: TGTGCCAGCAGCTTCTGGGGCACAGATACGCAGTATTTT.